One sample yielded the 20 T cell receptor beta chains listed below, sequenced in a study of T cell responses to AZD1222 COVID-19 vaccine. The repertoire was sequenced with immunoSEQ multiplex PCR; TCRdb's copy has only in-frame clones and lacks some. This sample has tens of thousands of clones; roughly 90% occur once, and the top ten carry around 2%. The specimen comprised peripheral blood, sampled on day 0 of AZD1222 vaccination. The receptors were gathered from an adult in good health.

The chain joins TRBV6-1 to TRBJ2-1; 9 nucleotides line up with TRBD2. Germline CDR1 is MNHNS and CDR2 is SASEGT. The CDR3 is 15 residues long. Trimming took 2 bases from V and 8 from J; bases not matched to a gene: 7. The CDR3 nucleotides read TGTGCCAGCAGTGAAACGGCGGGAGGGTACGATGAGCAGTTCTTC. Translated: CASSETAGGYDEQFF.

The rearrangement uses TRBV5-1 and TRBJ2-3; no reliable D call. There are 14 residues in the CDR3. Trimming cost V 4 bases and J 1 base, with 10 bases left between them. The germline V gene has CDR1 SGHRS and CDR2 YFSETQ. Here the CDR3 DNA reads TGCGCCAGCAGCACCGGTCCGGGCACAGATACGCAGTATTTT. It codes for CASSTGPGTDTQYF.

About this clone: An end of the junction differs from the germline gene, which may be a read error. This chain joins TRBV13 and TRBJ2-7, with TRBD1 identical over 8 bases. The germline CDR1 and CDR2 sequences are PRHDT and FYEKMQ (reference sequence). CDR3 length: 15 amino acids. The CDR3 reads CASSLGGRGQDEQYF. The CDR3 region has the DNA TGTGCCAGCAGCCTAGGGGGCAGGGGGCAGGACGAGCAGTACTTC.

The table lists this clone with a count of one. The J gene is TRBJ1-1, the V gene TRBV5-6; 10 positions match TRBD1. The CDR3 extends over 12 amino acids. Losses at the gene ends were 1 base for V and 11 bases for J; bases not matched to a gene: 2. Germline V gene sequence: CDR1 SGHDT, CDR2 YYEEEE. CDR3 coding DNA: TGTGCCAGCAGCTTGTTGGGACAGGGGGCTTTCTTT. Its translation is CASSLLGQGAFF.

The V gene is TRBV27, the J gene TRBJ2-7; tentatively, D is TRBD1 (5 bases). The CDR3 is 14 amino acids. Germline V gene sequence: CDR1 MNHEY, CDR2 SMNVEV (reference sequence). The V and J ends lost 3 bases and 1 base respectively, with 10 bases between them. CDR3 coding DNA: TGTGCCAGCAGTTTTTCGGACAAATCCTACGAGCAGTACTTC. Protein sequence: CASSFSDKSYEQYF.

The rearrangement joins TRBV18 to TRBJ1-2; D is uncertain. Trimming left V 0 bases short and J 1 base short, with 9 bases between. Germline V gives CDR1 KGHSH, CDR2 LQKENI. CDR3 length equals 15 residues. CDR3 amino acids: CASSPPDEGNYGYTF. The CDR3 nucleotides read TGTGCCAGCTCACCACCGGACGAGGGTAACTATGGCTACACCTTC.

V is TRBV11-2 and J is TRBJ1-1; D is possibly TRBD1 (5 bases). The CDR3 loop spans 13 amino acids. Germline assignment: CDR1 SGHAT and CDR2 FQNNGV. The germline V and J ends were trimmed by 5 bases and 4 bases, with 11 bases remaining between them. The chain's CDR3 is CASSLGVSTEAFF. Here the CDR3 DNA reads TGTGCCAGCAGCCTAGGGGTGAGCACTGAAGCTTTCTTT.

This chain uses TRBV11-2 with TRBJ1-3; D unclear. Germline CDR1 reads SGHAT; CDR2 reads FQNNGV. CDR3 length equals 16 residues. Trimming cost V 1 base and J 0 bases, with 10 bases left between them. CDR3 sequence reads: CASSLVPSPSGNTIYF. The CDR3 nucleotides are TGTGCCAGCAGCTTAGTCCCAAGCCCCTCTGGAAACACCATATATTTT.

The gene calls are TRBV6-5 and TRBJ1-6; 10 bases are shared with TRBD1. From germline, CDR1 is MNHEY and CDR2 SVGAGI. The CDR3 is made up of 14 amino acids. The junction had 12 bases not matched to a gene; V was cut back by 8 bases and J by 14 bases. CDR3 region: CASWGTGAFGTLHF. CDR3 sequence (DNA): TGTGCCAGCTGGGGGACAGGGGCTTTTGGAACCCTCCACTTT.

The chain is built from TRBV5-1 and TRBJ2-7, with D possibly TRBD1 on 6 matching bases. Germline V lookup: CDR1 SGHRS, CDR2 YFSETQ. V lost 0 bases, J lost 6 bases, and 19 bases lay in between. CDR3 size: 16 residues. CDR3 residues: CASSLAPGTLKGEQYF. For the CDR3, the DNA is TGCGCCAGCAGCTTGGCTCCGGGGACACTCAAGGGCGAGCAGTACTTC.

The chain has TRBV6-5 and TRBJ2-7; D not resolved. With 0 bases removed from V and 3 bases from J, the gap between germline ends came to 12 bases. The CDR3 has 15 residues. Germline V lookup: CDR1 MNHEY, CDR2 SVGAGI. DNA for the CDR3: TGTGCCAGCAGTTACTCGTCCCCGCTCAACTACGAGCAGTACTTC. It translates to CASSYSSPLNYEQYF.

CDR3 loop: CASGDSSYEQYF. In DNA form, the CDR3 reads TGTGCCAGCGGGGACAGCTCCTACGAGCAGTACTTC. The J gene is TRBJ2-7, the V gene TRBV10-3; tentatively, D is TRBD1 (7 bases). V was trimmed by 10 bases and J by 0 bases, leaving 10 bases between them. Germline assignment: CDR1 ENHRY and CDR2 SYGVKD. The CDR3 totals 12 residues.

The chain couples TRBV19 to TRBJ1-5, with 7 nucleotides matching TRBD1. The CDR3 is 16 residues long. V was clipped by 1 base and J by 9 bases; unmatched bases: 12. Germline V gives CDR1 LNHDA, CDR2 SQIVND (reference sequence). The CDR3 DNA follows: TGTGCCAGTAGTATAGGGACAGGAGGTGTAAGTGTGCCCCAGCATTTT. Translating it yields CASSIGTGGVSVPQHF.

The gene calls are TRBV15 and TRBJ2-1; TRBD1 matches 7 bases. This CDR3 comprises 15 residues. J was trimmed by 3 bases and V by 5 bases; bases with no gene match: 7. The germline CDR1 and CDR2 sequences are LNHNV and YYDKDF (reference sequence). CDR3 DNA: TGTGCCACCAGCGGGTCTACAGGGGACTACAATGAGCAGTTCTTC. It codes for CATSGSTGDYNEQFF. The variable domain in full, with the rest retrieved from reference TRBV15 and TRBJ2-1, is DAMVIQNPRYQVTQFGKPVTLSCSQTLNHNVMYWYQQKSSQAPKLLFHYYDKDFNNEADTPDNFQSRRPNTSFCFLDIRSPGLGDTAMYLCATSGSTGDYNEQFFGPGTRLTVL.

CDR3 sequence reads: CASSLSPPTGTQYF. As DNA, the CDR3 is TGTGCCAGCAGTCTCTCCCCCCCCACGGGTACGCAGTATTTT. V gene TRBV27 combines with J gene TRBJ2-3, with D unresolved. The V and J ends lost 5 bases and 8 bases respectively, with 17 bases between them. The CDR3 spans 14 residues. The germline gives CDR1 MNHEY, CDR2 SMNVEV (reference sequence).

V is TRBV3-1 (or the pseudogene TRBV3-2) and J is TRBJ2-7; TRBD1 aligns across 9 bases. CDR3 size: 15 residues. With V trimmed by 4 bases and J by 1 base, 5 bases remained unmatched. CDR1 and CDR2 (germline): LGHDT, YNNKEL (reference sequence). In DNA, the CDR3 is TGTGCCAGCAGCCTTACCGGGACAGGGTCCTACGAGCAGTACTTC. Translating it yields CASSLTGTGSYEQYF.

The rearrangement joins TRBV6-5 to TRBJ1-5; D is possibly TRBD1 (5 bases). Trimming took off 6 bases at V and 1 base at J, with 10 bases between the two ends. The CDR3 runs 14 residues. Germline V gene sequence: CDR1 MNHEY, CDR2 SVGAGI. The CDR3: CASRGRESNQPQHF. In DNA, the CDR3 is TGTGCCAGCAGGGGACGGGAGAGCAATCAGCCCCAGCATTTT.

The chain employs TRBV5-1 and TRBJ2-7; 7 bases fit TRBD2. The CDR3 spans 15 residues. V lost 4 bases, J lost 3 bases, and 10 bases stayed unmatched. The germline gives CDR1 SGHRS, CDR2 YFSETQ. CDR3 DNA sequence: TGCGCCAGCAGCCTCGAGGGCGGGGACTACTACGAGCAGTACTTC. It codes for CASSLEGGDYYEQYF.

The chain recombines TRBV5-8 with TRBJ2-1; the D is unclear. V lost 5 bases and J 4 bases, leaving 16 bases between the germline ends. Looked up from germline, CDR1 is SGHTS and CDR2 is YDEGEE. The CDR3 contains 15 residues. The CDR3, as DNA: TGTGCCAGCAGTTATCCGGGTCACAGATACAATGAGCAGTTCTTC. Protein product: CASSYPGHRYNEQFF.

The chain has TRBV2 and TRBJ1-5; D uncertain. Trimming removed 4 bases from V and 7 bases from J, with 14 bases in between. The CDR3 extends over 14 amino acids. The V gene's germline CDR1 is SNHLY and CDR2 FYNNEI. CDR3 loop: CASSAVSPEQPQHF. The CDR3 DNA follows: TGTGCCAGCAGTGCCGTAAGCCCAGAGCAGCCCCAGCATTTT.